This is a list of T cell receptor beta chains from one sample in a study of CD8+ T cells in alopecia areata. The table came from immunoSEQ multiplex PCR; TCRdb's copy has only in-frame clones and leaves some out. The sample lists about 160,000 clones, about three fifths occurring once. The sequencing used CD4+ T cells sorted from blood, collected at week 4, from a patient treated with tofacitinib. The receptors derive from a human donor with alopecia areata. CDR3s include the opening cysteine and the closing phenylalanine or tryptophan. Each record gives: clone size, CDR3 length, V gene, J gene, D gene, CDR3 DNA, CDR3 protein. D genes are given only for firm matches. Clone size is not always given. Where it is, it says once, few, many or a class for expanded clones.

-	13	TRBV29-1	TRBJ2-7	TRBD1	TGCAGCGTTGGGGTGGACAGGCCCTACGAGCAGTACTTC	CSVGVDRPYEQYF
many	15	TRBV15	TRBJ2-1	-	TGTGCCACCAGCAGAGATTTCCCAGGGGACGATGAGCAGTTCTTC	CATSRDFPGDDEQFF
-	15	TRBV5-6	TRBJ2-7	-	TGTGCCAGCAGCTTGGACCCAGGGATTACCTACGAGCAGTACTTC	CASSLDPGITYEQYF
few	15	TRBV5-1	TRBJ1-6	TRBD1	TGCGCCAGCAGCTGGACAGGGCTTACAGATTCACCCCTCCACTTT	CASSWTGLTDSPLHF
-	16	TRBV4-3	TRBJ2-1	-	TGCGCCAGCAGCCAAGATCGAACCTCATCTCGTAATGAGCAGTTCTTC	CASSQDRTSSRNEQFF
-	16	TRBV4-2	TRBJ1-1	-	TGTGCCAGCAGCCCGAACCGGGCCTCGGGGGACACTGAAGCTTTCTTT	CASSPNRASGDTEAFF
-	17	TRBV4-2	TRBJ2-3	-	TGTGCCAGCAGCCAAGATCCGTGGGGGGCCAGCACAGATACGCAGTATTTT	CASSQDPWGASTDTQYF
-	13	TRBV6-1	TRBJ1-5	-	TGTGCCAGCAGCCCACGGGGAGATCAGCCCCAGCATTTT	CASSPRGDQPQHF
-	11	TRBV20-1	TRBJ2-6	-	TGCAGTGCCACTGGGGCCAACGTCCTGACTTTC	CSATGANVLTF
-	13	TRBV4-2	TRBJ1-5	-	TGTGCCAGCAGCCAAGTCACGGATCAGCCCCAGCATTTT	CASSQVTDQPQHF
-	13	TRBV6-6	TRBJ1-1	TRBD1	TGTGCCAGCAGTTACCCTGGACAGGCTGAAGCTTTCTTT	CASSYPGQAEAFF
-	15	TRBV29-1	TRBJ2-2	-	TGCAGCGTTGAAGATGGGGTAATAAACACCGGGGAGCTGTTTTTT	CSVEDGVINTGELFF
-	11	TRBV10-3	TRBJ1-2	-	TGTGCCATCAGTGAGTCCTATGGCTACACCTTC	CAISESYGYTF
-	15	TRBV6-1	TRBJ2-6	-	TGTGCCAGCAGTGTTAGCCCCTCTGGGGCCAACGTCCTGACTTTC	CASSVSPSGANVLTF
-	12	TRBV29-1	TRBJ2-3	-	TGCAGCGTTGTAGTCGGGGGAGATACGCAGTATTTT	CSVVVGGDTQYF
-	15	TRBV9	TRBJ2-3	-	TGTGCCAGCAGCGACGGCCCTGCCCGCACAGATACGCAGTATTTT	CASSDGPARTDTQYF
-	12	TRBV30	TRBJ1-2	-	TGTGCCTGGAGTGCCACAGGATATGGCTACACCTTC	CAWSATGYGYTF
-	17	TRBV5-1	TRBJ1-6	TRBD1	TGCGCCAGCAGGCCGGGACAGGGGATCTCCTATAATTCACCCCTCCACTTT	CASRPGQGISYNSPLHF